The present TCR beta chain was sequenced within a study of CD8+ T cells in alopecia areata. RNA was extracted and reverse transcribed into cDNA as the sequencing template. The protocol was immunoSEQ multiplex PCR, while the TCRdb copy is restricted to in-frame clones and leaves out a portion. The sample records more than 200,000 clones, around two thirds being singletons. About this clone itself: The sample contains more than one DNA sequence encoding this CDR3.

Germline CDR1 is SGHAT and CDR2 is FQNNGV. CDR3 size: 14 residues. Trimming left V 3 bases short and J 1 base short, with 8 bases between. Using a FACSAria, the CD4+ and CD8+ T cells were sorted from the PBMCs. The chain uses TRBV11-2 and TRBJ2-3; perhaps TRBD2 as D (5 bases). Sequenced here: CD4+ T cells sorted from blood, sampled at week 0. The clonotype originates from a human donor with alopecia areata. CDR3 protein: CASSFTRGTDTQYF. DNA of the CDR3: TGTGCCAGCAGCTTTACGAGGGGCACAGATACGCAGTATTTT.